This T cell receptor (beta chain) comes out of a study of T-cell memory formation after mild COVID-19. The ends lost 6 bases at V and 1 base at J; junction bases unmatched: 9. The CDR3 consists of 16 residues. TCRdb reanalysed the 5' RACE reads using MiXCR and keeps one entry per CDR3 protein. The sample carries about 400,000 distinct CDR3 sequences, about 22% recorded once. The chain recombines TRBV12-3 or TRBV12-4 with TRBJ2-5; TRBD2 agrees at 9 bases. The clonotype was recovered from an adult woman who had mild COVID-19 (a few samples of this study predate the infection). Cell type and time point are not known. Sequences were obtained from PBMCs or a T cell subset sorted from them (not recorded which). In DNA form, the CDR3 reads TGTGCCAGCAGCCGCCGGCGGGAGGGCCTCCAAGAGACCCAGTACTTC. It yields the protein CASSRRREGLQETQYF.